The 26 T cell receptor beta chains below were found in one sample sequenced in a study of regulatory T cells in long-lasting Graves disease. Time point: newly diagnosed GD, antithyroid drugs for less than 3 months. PBMC-derived RNA was used for the TCR library. Both iRepertoire HTBI primers and Arm-PCR of CDR3 regions were used to build the TCR beta libraries. TCRdb re-called the multiplex PCR reads through MiXCR, storing one row per CDR3 protein. The table records 550,000 to 650,000 distinct CDR3 sequences, 15% to 20% of them present only once. These sequences were also reported in another study, on T cells in Graves' hyperthyroidism and ophthalmopathy.

The specimen was peripheral blood mononuclear cells (PBMCs), collected at new diagnosis, from a patient treated with antithyroid drugs. These receptors came from a man aged 18 to 29 with Graves disease.

This clonotype was observed a handful of times. This chain links TRBV9 with TRBJ2-7; 8 positions match TRBD1. The germline CDR1 and CDR2 sequences are SGDLS and YYNGEE. The CDR3 totals 15 residues. J gave up 0 bases and V 1 base, and 3 bases lay outside the gene matches. DNA of the CDR3: TGTGCCAGCAGCGTACGGGACAGGAGCTCCTACGAGCAGTACTTC. Translated, it gives CASSVRDRSSYEQYF.

This clonotype has more than one count but fewer than ten. The conserved closing phenylalanine or tryptophan is absent in this CDR3, likely reflecting a read error. This chain joins TRBV2 and TRBJ2-2; 7 bases are a match to TRBD2. The germline V gene encodes CDR1 SNHLY and CDR2 FYNNEI. The V segment lost 10 bases and the J segment 1 base; nucleotides outside the gene matches: 3. The length of the CDR3 is 13 residues. The CDR3 loop is CATKRENTGELFS. Here the CDR3 DNA reads TGTGCCACCAAGCGGGAGAACACCGGGGAGCTGTTTTCT.

A remark on this clonotype: The germline gene is not matched at one end of the junction; a read error may be the cause. This chain links TRBV7-3 with TRBJ2-1; weak D call: TRBD1 (6 bases). CDR1 is SGHTA, CDR2 FQGTGA, per germline. The CDR3 has 14 amino acids. The CDR3 nucleotides are TGTGCCAGCAGCCCGGGACAAGCCTACAATGAGCAGTCCTTC. Amino acids: CASSPGQAYNEQSF.

This clonotype came up a few times. J is TRBJ2-1 and V is TRBV20-1; 7 bases line up with TRBD2. J was trimmed by 5 bases and V by 4 bases; bases with no gene match: 11. This CDR3 is built from 15 residues. The germline V gene encodes CDR1 DFQATT and CDR2 SNEGSKA (reference sequence). The CDR3 region is CSAISGGRGDNEQFF. The CDR3 coding sequence is TGCAGTGCTATTAGCGGCGGGAGAGGAGACAATGAGCAGTTCTTC.

Only a few counts were recorded for this clonotype. This chain uses TRBV5-1 with TRBJ2-5; 10 bases are shared with TRBD1. CDR3 size: 15 residues. Looked up from germline, CDR1 is SGHRS and CDR2 is YFSETQ. V dropped 5 bases and J dropped 4; count of bases not matched to a gene: 8. CDR3 DNA sequence: TGCGCCAGCAGGGACGGACAGGGGGATGGAGAGACCCAGTACTTC. Protein: CASRDGQGDGETQYF.

This clonotype was recorded many times. The chain employs TRBV27 and TRBJ2-3, with a tentative D call TRBD2 (5 bases). This CDR3 is built from 15 residues. V was pared by 3 bases and J by 4 bases, with 14 bases between. The germline gives CDR1 MNHEY, CDR2 SMNVEV (reference sequence). The CDR3 here is CASSLNGRVSDTQYF. In DNA, the CDR3 is TGTGCCAGCAGTTTGAATGGGCGGGTATCAGATACGCAGTATTTT.

This clonotype has at least ten counts. The chain links TRBV28 to TRBJ2-6; D remains unclear. Germline V lookup: CDR1 MDHEN, CDR2 SYDVKM. The V end was cut by 0 bases, the J end by 4 bases, with 7 bases between. This CDR3 is built from 15 residues. CDR3 in amino acids: CASSLWGTGANVLTF. The CDR3 nucleotides read TGTGCCAGCAGTTTATGGGGAACGGGGGCCAACGTCCTGACTTTC.

This clonotype was seen at least ten times. The chain is built from TRBV7-2 and TRBJ2-7; weak D call: TRBD1 (6 bases). Looked up from germline, CDR1 is SGHTA and CDR2 is FQGNSA. Trimming left V 2 bases short and J 2 bases short, with 10 bases between. This CDR3 spans 14 amino acids. This chain's CDR3 is CASSLPGDTYEQYF. In DNA, the CDR3 is TGTGCCAGCAGCTTACCAGGGGATACCTACGAGCAGTACTTC.

This clonotype was picked up a small number of times. The V and J genes are TRBV20-1 and TRBJ1-1, with D possibly being TRBD1 (5 bases). This CDR3 spans 15 amino acids. Trimming removed 3 bases at V and 1 base at J, with 15 bases between. The germline V gene encodes CDR1 DFQATT and CDR2 SNEGSKA (reference sequence). In nucleotides, the CDR3 is TGCAGTGCTAGGGCGCCGGGGCTTGCGAACACTGAAGCTTTCTTT. Translating gives CSARAPGLANTEAFF.

The chain couples TRBV20-1 to TRBJ1-2; D possibly corresponds to TRBD1 (6 bases). Trimming took off 6 bases at V and 6 bases at J, with 11 bases between the two ends. CDR1 DFQATT and CDR2 SNEGSKA come from the germline V gene (reference sequence). CDR3 length: 11 amino acids. For the CDR3, the DNA is TGCAGTGCCACAGGGCTAAATGGCTACACCTTC. It encodes CSATGLNGYTF.

This clonotype was found many times. V usage is TRBV6-1 and J usage is TRBJ2-2; a possible D gene is TRBD2 (6 bases). V lost 8 bases and J 6 bases, leaving 19 bases between the germline ends. The CDR3 loop spans 15 amino acids. Germline CDR1 MNHNS, CDR2 SASEGT. CDR3 sequence (DNA): TGTGCCAGCGGGTCCGGGGGAGCTGCGTCCGGGGAGCTGTTTTTT. Protein sequence: CASGSGGAASGELFF.

This clonotype was seen ten or more times. CDR3 in amino acids: CASSLTGATEAFF. The CDR3 DNA sequence: TGTGCCAGCAGCTTAACAGGGGCCACTGAAGCTTTCTTT. The genes are TRBV7-9 and TRBJ1-1, with 7 nucleotides matching TRBD1. The ends lost 2 bases at V and 4 bases at J; junction bases unmatched: 1. CDR3 size: 13 residues. Germline CDR1 is SEHNR and CDR2 is FQNEAQ (reference sequence).

The chain combines TRBV20-1 with TRBJ2-7; 10 positions match TRBD2. V shed 0 bases, J shed 7 bases, and the junction held 3 bases outside the gene matches. The CDR3 spans 13 residues. The germline gives CDR1 DFQATT, CDR2 SNEGSKA (reference sequence). The DNA for the CDR3 is TGCAGTGCTAGAGAAGGACTAGCGGAGGAGCAGTACTTC. Translated, it gives CSAREGLAEEQYF.

In its sample, this clonotype was seen a few times. This chain joins TRBV27 and TRBJ2-7, with a weak D call TRBD2 (6 bases). The CDR3 covers 14 residues. Germline V gene data show CDR1 as MNHEY and CDR2 as SMNVEV (reference sequence). The V gene lost 3 bases and the J gene lost 2 bases, with 11 bases spanning the gap. The CDR3 nucleotides read TGTGCCAGCAGTTTCTCAGGCGGGGCCTACGAGCAGTACTTC. Translating it yields CASSFSGGAYEQYF.

V is TRBV19 and J is TRBJ2-6; D uncertain. From germline, CDR1 is LNHDA and CDR2 SQIVND (reference sequence). The CDR3 is 17 residues long. Trimming took 3 bases from V and 2 from J, leaving 14 bases between them. CDR3 residues: CASSMIVRATGANVLTF. CDR3 nucleotide sequence: TGTGCCAGTAGTATGATCGTCCGTGCAACTGGGGCCAACGTCCTGACTTTC. Full variable domain (outside the CDR3, taken from reference TRBV19 and TRBJ2-6): DGGITQSPKYLFRKEGQNVTLSCEQNLNHDAMYWYRQDPGQGLRLIYYSQIVNDFQKGDIAEGYSVSREKKESFPLTVTSAQKNPTAFYLCASSMIVRATGANVLTFGAGSRLTVL.

This clonotype was seen a single time. The chain employs TRBV2 and TRBJ1-6; 8 bases match TRBD1. The junction had 4 bases not matched to a gene; V was cut back by 5 bases and J by 1 base. The CDR3 has 16 amino acids. Germline V gene lookup returns CDR1 SNHLY and CDR2 FYNNEI. The CDR3 region has the DNA TGTGCCAGCAGTAAGAGACAGGGGTCCTATAATTCACCCCTCCACTTT. Translating it yields CASSKRQGSYNSPLHF.

Many counts were recorded for this clonotype. The V and J genes are TRBV27 and TRBJ2-1; D possibly matches TRBD1 or TRBD2 (5 bases each). This CDR3 comprises 12 residues. In germline, CDR1 is MNHEY, CDR2 SMNVEV (reference sequence). Trimming stripped 4 bases from V and 5 bases from J, with 6 bases between. CDR3 amino acids: CASSWGNNEQFF. The CDR3 DNA follows: TGTGCCAGCAGTTGGGGGAACAATGAGCAGTTCTTC.

The CDR3 DNA reads TGTGCCAGCAGCGTAGCACGGCACAGTATAAGTCCCACCTCACAGGGCGACAATGAGCAGTTCTTC. The encoded protein is CASSVARHSISPTSQGDNEQFF. The gene calls are TRBV9 and TRBJ2-1; maybe TRBD1 (6 bases). Germline lookup yields CDR1 SGDLS and CDR2 YYNGEE. V was pared by 0 bases and J by 5 bases, with 33 bases between. The CDR3 consists of 22 residues. Based on the CDR3 plus reference TRBV9 and TRBJ2-1, the full variable domain is DSGVTQTPKHLITATGQRVTLRCSPRSGDLSVYWYQQSLDQGLQFLIQYYNGEERAKGNILERFSAQQFPDLHSELNLSSLELGDSALYFCASSVARHSISPTSQGDNEQFFGPGTRLTVL.

This clonotype was seen ten or more times. This sequence joins TRBV11-1 and TRBJ2-5, with TRBD1 as a possible D gene (5 bases). Deletions cut 5 bases from V and 2 bases from J, with 18 bases between. The CDR3 spans 16 residues. Germline CDR1 SGHAT, CDR2 FQDESV (reference sequence). DNA of the CDR3: TGTGCCAGCAGCCCTGGGGCCAGGGCCGAACAAGAGACCCAGTACTTC. Its translation: CASSPGARAEQETQYF. Full variable domain (outside the CDR3, taken from reference TRBV11-1 and TRBJ2-5): EAEVAQSPRYKITEKSQAVAFWCDPISGHATLYWYRQILGQGPELLVQFQDESVVDDSQLPKDRFSAERLKGVDSTLKIQPAELGDSAMYLCASSPGARAEQETQYFGPGTRLLVL.

This chain joins TRBV3-1 and TRBJ2-7; possible D gene TRBD2, 5 bases. The CDR3 loop spans 14 amino acids. CDR1 and CDR2 (germline): LGHDT, YNNKEL (reference sequence). Trimming removed 1 base from V and 7 bases from J, with 14 bases in between. CDR3 residues: CASSQGVPSGEQYF. Here the CDR3 DNA reads TGTGCCAGCAGCCAAGGGGTACCGAGCGGAGAGCAGTACTTC.

This clonotype was counted ten times or more. The chain carries TRBV20-1 and TRBJ2-3; TRBD1 agrees at 12 bases. Germline CDR1 is DFQATT and CDR2 is SNEGSKA (reference sequence). This CDR3 spans 16 amino acids. Trimming cost V 2 bases and J 5 bases; bases outside gene matches: 8. The CDR3 spells CSARSPGQGAGDTQYF. CDR3 DNA sequence: TGCAGTGCTAGATCCCCGGGACAGGGGGCGGGAGATACGCAGTATTTT.

This clonotype was seen at least ten times. The chain employs TRBV5-8 and TRBJ2-7; TRBD2 matches 9 bases. Germline assignment: CDR1 SGHTS and CDR2 YDEGEE. The V segment lost 0 bases and the J segment 5 bases; nucleotides outside the gene matches: 6. This CDR3 comprises 15 residues. For the CDR3, the DNA is TGTGCCAGCAGCTTGGGGGCTAGCGGGACTGACGAGCAGTACTTC. Translating gives CASSLGASGTDEQYF.

This clonotype was detected ten times or more. V is TRBV11-2 and J is TRBJ2-5, with D possibly being TRBD1 or TRBD2 (6 bases each). The CDR3 is made up of 14 amino acids. V lost 5 bases and J lost 9, with 19 bases in between. Germline V gene lookup returns CDR1 SGHAT and CDR2 FQNNGV. The CDR3 protein is CASSLSGGRWSQYF. In DNA, the CDR3 is TGTGCCAGCAGCCTCTCTGGGGGGCGGTGGTCCCAGTACTTC.

This clonotype was observed many times. The rearrangement links TRBV3-1 to TRBJ1-2; possible D gene TRBD1, 6 bases. Trimming shortened V by 4 bases and J by 4 bases, and 13 bases separated the two germline ends. This CDR3 spans 14 amino acids. In germline, CDR1 is LGHDT, CDR2 YNNKEL (reference sequence). Here the CDR3 reads CASSRGRGSYGYTF. CDR3 DNA: TGTGCCAGCAGCCGCGGAAGGGGGAGCTATGGCTACACCTTC.

This clonotype was observed a few times. This chain joins TRBV27 and TRBJ2-2; D unresolved. The length of the CDR3 is 15 residues. Germline CDR1 and CDR2: MNHEY and SMNVEV (reference sequence). Trimming cost V 7 bases and J 4 bases, with 16 bases left between them. Written as DNA, the CDR3 is TGTGCCAGCATCATGACCCTGTCTAGCACCGGGGAGCTGTTTTTT. It encodes CASIMTLSSTGELFF.

The table lists this clonotype with many counts. The rearrangement links TRBV18 to TRBJ2-5; TRBD1 might be the D (6 bases). The CDR3 is 13 residues long. Per the germline V gene, CDR1 is KGHSH and CDR2 is LQKENI. V was pared by 6 bases and J by 6 bases, with 14 bases between. The DNA for the CDR3 is TGTGCCAGCTCGCCTCCGGGACAAAAGACCCAGTACTTC. Its protein product is CASSPPGQKTQYF.